This passage covers 23 T cell receptor beta chains from one sample sequenced in a study of blood T cell repertoires in COVID-19. Profiled with immunoSEQ multiplex PCR; TCRdb holds only in-frame clones, not every one. Counted here are almost 70,000 clones, roughly three quarters occurring once; the ten biggest clones make up roughly 48%. Sequenced input: peripheral blood. All receptors derive from a human donor in a cohort sampled during active COVID-19.

J is TRBJ1-2 and V is TRBV4-2; D is ambiguous. The CDR3 extends over 14 amino acids. V dropped 0 bases and J dropped 7 bases, with 12 bases sitting between them. From germline, CDR1 is LGHNA and CDR2 YNFKEQ. The DNA for the CDR3 is TGTGCCAGCAGCCAAGATGGAGGGCTAGGTGGCTACACCTTC. Translated, it gives CASSQDGGLGGYTF.

The chain's CDR3 is CAISKTGTGGPYEQYF. The CDR3 DNA is TGTGCCATCAGTAAGACCGGGACAGGGGGCCCCTACGAGCAGTACTTC. The chain recombines TRBV10-3 with TRBJ2-7, with 12 bases that match TRBD1. J was trimmed by 2 bases and V by 5 bases; bases with no gene match: 7. Looked up from germline, CDR1 is ENHRY and CDR2 is SYGVKD. This CDR3 is built from 16 residues.

This clone was seen a handful of times. The V gene is TRBV2, the J gene TRBJ2-7; D not resolved. This CDR3 has 12 residues. CDR1 is SNHLY and CDR2 is FYNNEI in the germline V gene. Trimming took off 4 bases at V and 3 bases at J, with 7 bases between the two ends. In DNA form, the CDR3 reads TGTGCCAGCAGTGTCGGTTACTACGAGCAGTACTTC. Translation gives CASSVGYYEQYF.

V gene TRBV5-5 combines with J gene TRBJ2-7; 9 nucleotides align to TRBD1. The V and J ends lost 4 bases and 5 bases, in that order; junction bases with no gene match: 10. Germline CDR1 is SGHKS and CDR2 is YYEKEE (reference sequence). The CDR3 has 15 amino acids. CDR3 nucleotide sequence: TGTGCCAGCAGCCTGAGTGGACAGGGGTCCCACGAGCAGTACTTC. Translation gives CASSLSGQGSHEQYF. Supplemented by reference TRBV5-5 and TRBJ2-7, the full variable domain reads DAGVTQSPTHLIKTRGQQVTLRCSPISGHKSVSWYQQVLGQGPQFIFQYYEKEERGRGNFPDRFSARQFPNYSSELNVNALLLGDSALYLCASSLSGQGSHEQYFGPGTRLTVT.

In its sample, this clone was seen a few times. The gene calls are TRBV7-9 and TRBJ1-1; TRBD1 agrees at 9 bases. CDR3 length: 14 residues. Losses at the gene ends were 5 bases for V and 4 bases for J; bases not matched to a gene: 5. CDR1 and CDR2 (germline): SEHNR, FQNEAQ (reference sequence). The chain's CDR3 is CASSRGQGATEAFF. DNA of the CDR3: TGTGCCAGCAGCCGGGGACAGGGAGCCACTGAAGCTTTCTTT. The full variable domain, rest sourced from reference TRBV7-9 and TRBJ1-1, is DTGVSQNPRHKITKRGQNVTFRCDPISEHNRLYWYRQTLGQGPEFLTYFQNEAQLEKSRLLSDRFSAERPKGSFSTLEIQRTEQGDSAMYLCASSRGQGATEAFFGQGTRLTVV.

Written as DNA, the CDR3 is TGTGCCACCAGCAGATATGGACAGCTTTCCTACGAGCAGTACTTC. Amino acid sequence: CATSRYGQLSYEQYF. V and J are TRBV15 and TRBJ2-7; maybe TRBD1 (6 bases). Germline values: CDR1 LNHNV, CDR2 YYDKDF (reference sequence). The V end was cut by 2 bases, the J end by 1 base, with 12 bases between. This CDR3 contains 15 residues.

This chain uses TRBV5-8 with TRBJ1-6; 8 positions agree with TRBD1. V lost 1 base and J lost 7; bases outside the gene matches: 4. CDR3 length: 15 residues. Germline CDR1 SGHTS, CDR2 YDEGEE. CDR3 sequence reads: CASSLPGTGNSPLHF. CDR3 DNA sequence: TGTGCCAGCAGCTTGCCCGGGACAGGCAATTCACCCCTCCACTTT.

V and J are TRBV2 and TRBJ2-5, with 9 bases matching TRBD1. With 8 bases clipped from V and 4 bases from J, the junction kept 11 bases outside the gene matches. The length of the CDR3 is 15 residues. The germline V gene has CDR1 SNHLY and CDR2 FYNNEI. Written as DNA, the CDR3 is TGTGCCAGCCCCAGAGCCGGGACAGGGACAGAGACCCAGTACTTC. This encodes CASPRAGTGTETQYF.

This rearrangement joins TRBV19 to TRBJ2-7, with 9 bases that match TRBD1. The CDR3 contains 16 residues. The J segment lost 3 bases and the V segment lost 3 bases, leaving 9 bases of the junction unmatched. The germline CDR1 and CDR2 sequences are LNHDA and SQIVND (reference sequence). CDR3 sequence (DNA): TGTGCCAGTAGTATTCTGCCGGGACAGGGAGGCTACGAGCAGTACTTC. This translates into CASSILPGQGGYEQYF.

The V call is TRBV11-2, the J call TRBJ2-2; 9 bases align to TRBD1. The CDR3 consists of 16 residues. V was clipped by 5 bases and J by 0 bases; unmatched bases: 4. Germline V gene lookup returns CDR1 SGHAT and CDR2 FQNNGV. The CDR3 sequence is CASSRRTGANTGELFF. In nucleotides, the CDR3 is TGTGCCAGCAGCCGACGGACAGGGGCGAACACCGGGGAGCTGTTTTTT.

The chain carries TRBV5-1 and TRBJ2-7, with a tentative D call TRBD2 (6 bases). Looked up from germline, CDR1 is SGHRS and CDR2 is YFSETQ. The CDR3 length is 13 residues. Trimming left V 4 bases short and J 4 bases short, with 12 bases between. The DNA of the CDR3 is TGCGCCAGCAGCGGGGGGATAGGTTACGAGCAGTACTTC. This translates into CASSGGIGYEQYF.

The genes are TRBV2 and TRBJ1-3; D ambiguous. The germline gives CDR1 SNHLY, CDR2 FYNNEI. V shed 2 bases and J shed 4 bases, with 12 bases lying between them. This CDR3 region has 15 residues. The CDR3 loop is CASSEQDFGGNTIYF. The CDR3 nucleotides read TGTGCCAGCAGTGAACAGGACTTTGGAGGAAACACCATATATTTT.

This chain connects TRBV28 to TRBJ2-5, with 11 bases fitting TRBD1. This CDR3 has 14 amino acids. The J segment lost 7 bases and the V segment lost 4 bases, leaving 5 bases of the junction unmatched. Germline V CDR1 and CDR2: MDHEN, SYDVKM. CDR3 nucleotide sequence: TGTGCCAGCAGTTGGACAGGGGGCGGTTGGACCCAGTACTTC. Its protein is CASSWTGGGWTQYF.

This chain uses TRBV6-5 with TRBJ1-4; TRBD1 aligns across 10 bases. V trimming: 6 bases; J trimming: 8 bases; junction bases outside the gene matches: 6. The CDR3 is made up of 14 amino acids. Germline V gene lookup returns CDR1 MNHEY and CDR2 SVGAGI. This CDR3 is CASSPGQGQEKLFF. The CDR3 bases are TGTGCCAGCAGCCCGGGACAGGGGCAAGAAAAACTGTTTTTT.

This clone occurred once. The genes are TRBV30 and TRBJ2-2; 14 nucleotides align to TRBD2. J lost 6 bases, V lost 5 bases, and 8 bases had no gene match. The germline CDR1 and CDR2 sequences are GTSNPN and SVGIG (reference sequence). The CDR3 spans 16 residues. The CDR3 here is CAWPTGTSGSPGELFF. CDR3 in DNA: TGTGCCTGGCCTACCGGGACTAGCGGGAGCCCCGGGGAGCTGTTTTTT.

The rearrangement links TRBV19 to TRBJ1-4; no definite D call. CDR1 is LNHDA and CDR2 is SQIVND in the germline V gene (reference sequence). This CDR3 contains 13 residues. Between the trimmed V and J ends, which lost 11 bases and 0 bases, there was a span of 10 bases. The CDR3 spells CAAGDTTNEKLFF. Here the CDR3 DNA reads TGTGCCGCCGGGGATACAACTAATGAAAAACTGTTTTTT.

This rearrangement joins TRBV6-1 to TRBJ2-7, with D maybe TRBD2 (6 bases). Trimming left V 2 bases short and J 3 bases short, with 11 bases between. Per germline, CDR1 MNHNS and CDR2 SASEGT. The CDR3 runs to 14 residues. This CDR3 reads CASSEKDGSYEQYF. As DNA, the CDR3 is TGTGCCAGCAGTGAAAAGGACGGGAGCTACGAGCAGTACTTC.

The CDR3 loop reads CASSLRDYNEQFF. CDR3 sequence (DNA): TGTGCCAGCAGCTTACGGGACTACAATGAGCAGTTCTTC. The chain carries TRBV11-2 and TRBJ2-1; perhaps TRBD2 as D (5 bases). The V end lost 2 bases, the J end lost 3 bases, and 5 bases lay between the germline ends. Per germline, CDR1 SGHAT and CDR2 FQNNGV. This CDR3 region has 13 residues.

The DNA of the CDR3 is TGTGCCAGCAGCTTAGGTTGGCGGGGGGACACAGATACGCAGTATTTT. Its protein product is CASSLGWRGDTDTQYF. The V call is TRBV7-6, the J call TRBJ2-3, with TRBD2 matching over 8 bases. The CDR3 is 16 residues long. Germline CDR1 and CDR2: SGHVS and FNYEAQ. With 1 base clipped from V and 2 bases from J, the junction kept 5 bases outside the gene matches.

The V call is TRBV3-1 (or the pseudogene TRBV3-2), the J call TRBJ2-7; the match to TRBD1 covers 9 bases. The CDR3 length is 15 residues. The germline V gene has CDR1 LGHDT and CDR2 YNNKEL (reference sequence). J gave up 4 bases and V 1 base, and 5 bases lay outside the gene matches. This CDR3 is CASSQAGQGVYEQYF. The DNA of the CDR3 is TGTGCCAGCAGCCAAGCGGGACAGGGAGTTTACGAGCAGTACTTC.

V is TRBV28 and J is TRBJ2-7; 16 nucleotides align to TRBD2. The CDR3 consists of 16 residues. Losses at the gene ends were 3 bases for V and 7 bases for J; bases not matched to a gene: 6. Germline CDR1 is MDHEN and CDR2 is SYDVKM. The DNA for the CDR3 is TGTGCCAGCAGTTTCCTTGGGACTAGCGGGAGGGGAGAGCAGTACTTC. It is translated as CASSFLGTSGRGEQYF.

This sequence joins TRBV6-5 and TRBJ1-6, with D maybe TRBD1 (5 bases). The CDR3 covers 15 residues. Per the germline V gene, CDR1 is MNHEY and CDR2 is SVGAGI. Trimming removed 8 bases from V and 5 bases from J, with 16 bases in between. Here the CDR3 DNA reads TGTGCCAGCGGGAGGGGACCACCAAATAATTCACCCCTCCACTTT. It codes for CASGRGPPNNSPLHF.

The V call is TRBV5-4, the J call TRBJ2-7; possible D gene TRBD1, 6 bases. CDR1 is SGHNT and CDR2 is YYREEE in the germline V gene (reference sequence). V was trimmed by 0 bases and J by 3 bases, leaving 13 bases between them. The CDR3 length is 15 residues. The CDR3 region is CASSLAPGVSYEQYF. CDR3 sequence (DNA): TGTGCCAGCAGCTTGGCCCCAGGGGTGAGCTACGAGCAGTACTTC.